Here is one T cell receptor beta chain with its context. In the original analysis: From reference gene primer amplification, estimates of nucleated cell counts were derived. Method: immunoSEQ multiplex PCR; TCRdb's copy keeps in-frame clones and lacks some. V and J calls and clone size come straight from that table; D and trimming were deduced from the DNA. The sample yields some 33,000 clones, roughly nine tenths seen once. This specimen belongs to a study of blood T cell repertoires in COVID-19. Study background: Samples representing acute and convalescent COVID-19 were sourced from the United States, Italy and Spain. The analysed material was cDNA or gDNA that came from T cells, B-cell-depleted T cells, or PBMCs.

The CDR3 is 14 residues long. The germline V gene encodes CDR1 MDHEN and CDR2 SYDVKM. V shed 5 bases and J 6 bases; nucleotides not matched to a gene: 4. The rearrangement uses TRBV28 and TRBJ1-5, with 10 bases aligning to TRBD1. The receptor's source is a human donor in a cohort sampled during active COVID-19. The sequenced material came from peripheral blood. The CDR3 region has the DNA TGTGCCAGCAGTATGACAGGGGGCCGTCAGCCCCAGCATTTT. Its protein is CASSMTGGRQPQHF.